This TCR beta chain derives from a study of a mutant IDH1 vaccine in newly diagnosed glioma. Study in general: Initiation of the vaccine course occurred 4-6 weeks after radiotherapy alone, or alongside temozolomide cycles.

Described time point: week 47, end of study. A single vaccine dose contained 300 ug of mutant IDH1 20-mer peptide, and topical imiquimod was used with it. The CDR3 sequence is 14 residues long. The V gene lost 5 bases and the J gene lost 6 bases, with 17 bases spanning the gap. Germline V CDR1 and CDR2: GTSNPN, SVGIG (reference sequence). TCRdb's table, derived via immunoSEQ multiplex PCR, lists solely in-frame clones and lacks some. Of approximately 37,000 clones in the sample, approximately 79% are singletons; the top ten hold under 20%. About this clone: Antigen specificity is unknown.

The rearrangement joins TRBV30 to TRBJ2-1; D is possibly TRBD2 (6 bases). This sample comprised PBMCs, obtained from a glioma patient whose treatment included an IDH1 peptide vaccine. This receptor was obtained from a young man with glioma. Some clones in this sample may be carry-over from other donors' samples. CDR3 nucleotides: TGTGCCTGGGGATATGGCGGGAACTCCAATGAGCAGTTCTTC. This translates into CAWGYGGNSNEQFF.